Listed here are 26 T cell receptor beta chains from one sample, sequenced in a study of Tregs in tolerant kidney transplant recipients. Assay: immunoSEQ multiplex PCR; the TCRdb copy retains only in-frame clones and omits some. The table has under 300,000 clones, around 82% seen once. Source material: CD4+ T cells from blood. These receptors were collected from a human donor in good health.

The rearrangement links TRBV6-9 to TRBJ1-2; TRBD1 is a possible D gene (5 bases). Germline CDR1 reads MNHGY; CDR2 reads SVAAGI. The CDR3 is 13 amino acids. The V end was cut by 7 bases, the J end by 8 bases, with 17 bases between. The chain's CDR3 is CASTRNNQGGYTF. The CDR3 DNA sequence: TGTGCCAGCACCCGCAATAACCAGGGAGGCTACACCTTC.

The gene calls are TRBV27 and TRBJ1-6, with 7 positions matching TRBD1. V trimming: 4 bases; J trimming: 5 bases; junction bases outside the gene matches: 8. CDR3 length: 16 residues. CDR1 is MNHEY and CDR2 is SMNVEV in the germline V gene (reference sequence). CDR3: CASSYIQGRNNSPLHF. DNA for the CDR3: TGTGCCAGCAGTTACATACAGGGGCGAAATAATTCACCCCTCCACTTT.

V gene TRBV7-9 combines with J gene TRBJ2-7; D might be TRBD1 or TRBD2, each matching 5 bases. The germline gives CDR1 SEHNR, CDR2 FQNEAQ (reference sequence). V was clipped by 5 bases and J by 3 bases, with 14 bases between them. This CDR3 has 14 residues. CDR3 amino acids: CASSGRDHYYEQYF. The CDR3 nucleotides read TGTGCCAGCAGCGGCCGGGACCATTACTACGAGCAGTACTTC.

V gene TRBV5-5 combines with J gene TRBJ2-1; no clear D gene. The germline V and J ends were trimmed by 5 bases and 2 bases, with 20 bases remaining between them. The CDR3 loop spans 17 amino acids. The germline V gene encodes CDR1 SGHKS and CDR2 YYEKEE (reference sequence). The CDR3 sequence: CASSRYLLLNTYNEQFF. CDR3 DNA sequence: TGTGCCAGCAGTCGCTACTTGCTTCTGAATACCTACAATGAGCAGTTCTTC.

This clone was found once. The chain recombines TRBV10-1 with TRBJ1-2; no clear D gene. The germline CDR1 and CDR2 sequences are WNHNN and SYGVQD (reference sequence). This CDR3 comprises 14 residues. Trimming stripped 2 bases from V and 4 bases from J, with 11 bases between. This chain's CDR3 is CASSESRSGYGYTF. The CDR3 nucleotides read TGCGCCAGCAGTGAGAGTCGGAGTGGCTATGGCTACACCTTC.

This rearrangement joins TRBV5-8 to TRBJ2-3; D not certain. The germline gives CDR1 SGHTS, CDR2 YDEGEE. Deletions cut 4 bases from V and 6 bases from J, with 12 bases between. There are 13 residues in the CDR3. CDR3: CASSLTISDTQYF. Written as DNA, the CDR3 is TGTGCCAGCAGCCTGACAATCTCGGATACGCAGTATTTT.

The genes are TRBV6-4 and TRBJ2-1; D might be TRBD2 (7 bases). Between the trimmed V and J ends, which lost 8 bases and 1 base, there was a span of 15 bases. Germline CDR1 reads MRHNA; CDR2 reads SNTAGT. The CDR3 sequence is 15 residues long. CDR3 amino acids: CASSPGEGSYNEQFF. The CDR3 DNA is TGTGCCAGCTCCCCAGGGGAGGGGTCCTACAATGAGCAGTTCTTC.

This clone has just one count. The V gene is TRBV7-6, the J gene TRBJ1-3; D may be TRBD1 (6 bases). The V end lost 4 bases, the J end lost 0 bases, and 13 bases lay between the germline ends. CDR3 length: 16 amino acids. Germline CDR1 SGHVS, CDR2 FNYEAQ. CDR3 residues: CASSSRDRSSGNTIYF. The DNA for the CDR3 is TGTGCCAGCAGCTCCCGAGACAGGAGCTCTGGAAACACCATATATTTT.

This sequence joins TRBV6-1 and TRBJ2-7; 7 nucleotides align to TRBD1. CDR3 length: 13 residues. The germline V gene encodes CDR1 MNHNS and CDR2 SASEGT. V was clipped by 7 bases and J by 5 bases; unmatched bases: 8. CDR3 nucleotides: TGTGCCAGCAAAAAGGGGGCGCCTGACGAGCAGTACTTC. Residues: CASKKGAPDEQYF.

This clone occurred a few times. V is TRBV6-1 and J is TRBJ1-5; D gene ambiguous. Trimming took 6 bases from V and 5 from J, leaving 8 bases between them. The V gene's germline CDR1 is MNHNS and CDR2 SASEGT. The length of the CDR3 is 12 residues. CDR3 coding DNA: TGTGCCAGCAGACTCCCATATCAGCCCCAGCATTTT. Protein product: CASRLPYQPQHF.

The gene calls are TRBV6-1 and TRBJ2-5; no firm D call. The germline gives CDR1 MNHNS, CDR2 SASEGT. This CDR3 comprises 14 residues. Trimming removed 7 bases at V and 2 bases at J, with 14 bases between. The chain's CDR3 is CASTKSWGQETQYF. The CDR3 DNA sequence: TGTGCCAGCACCAAATCCTGGGGACAAGAGACCCAGTACTTC.

The chain uses TRBV5-4 and TRBJ1-3, with D maybe TRBD1 (5 bases). Per the germline V gene, CDR1 is SGHNT and CDR2 is YYREEE (reference sequence). The CDR3 spans 15 residues. Trimming took off 4 bases at V and 4 bases at J, with 15 bases between the two ends. CDR3 coding DNA: TGTGCCAGCAGCCCGGGCAGGGCAGTGGGAAACACCATATATTTT. Translation: CASSPGRAVGNTIYF. Filled out from reference TRBV5-4 and TRBJ1-3, the complete variable domain reads ETGVTQSPTHLIKTRGQQVTLRCSSQSGHNTVSWYQQALGQGPQFIFQYYREEENGRGNFPPRFSGLQFPNYSSELNVNALELDDSALYLCASSPGRAVGNTIYFGEGSWLTVV.

V is TRBV7-9 and J is TRBJ1-1; D is possibly TRBD1 (5 bases). This CDR3 spans 15 amino acids. Germline V gives CDR1 SEHNR, CDR2 FQNEAQ (reference sequence). V lost 5 bases, J lost 0 bases, and 13 bases lay in between. The CDR3 protein is CASSHRTGLNTEAFF. DNA of the CDR3: TGTGCCAGCAGCCACAGGACGGGGCTGAACACTGAAGCTTTCTTT. Supplemented by reference TRBV7-9 and TRBJ1-1, the full variable domain reads DTGVSQNPRHKITKRGQNVTFRCDPISEHNRLYWYRQTLGQGPEFLTYFQNEAQLEKSRLLSDRFSAERPKGSFSTLEIQRTEQGDSAMYLCASSHRTGLNTEAFFGQGTRLTVV.

The chain is built from TRBV15 and TRBJ2-5; the D is unclear. The length of the CDR3 is 15 residues. From germline, CDR1 is LNHNV and CDR2 YYDKDF (reference sequence). V lost 0 bases and J lost 8, with 16 bases in between. CDR3 residues: CATSRDGIGRITQYF. CDR3 coding DNA: TGTGCCACCAGCAGAGATGGTATCGGTAGAATTACCCAGTACTTC.

The gene calls are TRBV5-1 and TRBJ2-7; the D call may be TRBD1 or TRBD2 (5 bases each). The CDR3 is made up of 14 amino acids. V lost 2 bases, J lost 2 bases, and 11 bases lay in between. In germline, CDR1 is SGHRS, CDR2 YFSETQ. CDR3 bases: TGCGCCAGCAGCTTCCGGGGACCCCCCTACGAGCAGTACTTC. Protein: CASSFRGPPYEQYF.

The rearrangement links TRBV11-2 to TRBJ2-2, with 8 bases matching TRBD1. J lost 5 bases, V lost 2 bases, and 7 bases had no gene match. The CDR3 spans 16 residues. CDR1 and CDR2 from the germline V gene are SGHAT and FQNNGV. CDR3 in amino acids: CASSLSRGRITGELFF. The CDR3 DNA reads TGTGCCAGCAGCTTATCCAGGGGGCGCATAACCGGGGAGCTGTTTTTT.

This sequence joins TRBV7-9 and TRBJ1-1, with 8 bases identical to TRBD1. The CDR3 length is 16 residues. The V gene end was trimmed by 3 bases and the J gene end by 1 base; junction bases not matched to a gene: 7. Per germline, CDR1 SEHNR and CDR2 FQNEAQ (reference sequence). Here the CDR3 DNA reads TGTGCCAGCAGCTTCGGGGACAGGTCGACGAACACTGAAGCTTTCTTT. It is translated as CASSFGDRSTNTEAFF.

This chain uses TRBV6-1 with TRBJ1-5, with 8 bases matching TRBD1. The germline V gene has CDR1 MNHNS and CDR2 SASEGT. J gave up 0 bases and V 4 bases, and 2 bases lay outside the gene matches. The CDR3 runs 15 residues. CDR3 DNA sequence: TGTGCCAGCAGTGGGACAGGGCTTAGCAATCAGCCCCAGCATTTT. Its translation is CASSGTGLSNQPQHF.

This rearrangement joins TRBV5-1 to TRBJ2-7, with D perhaps given as TRBD1 or TRBD2 (5 bases each). CDR3 size: 15 residues. The germline V gene has CDR1 SGHRS and CDR2 YFSETQ. Between the trimmed V and J ends, which lost 5 bases and 7 bases, there was a span of 22 bases. The CDR3 DNA is TGCGCCAGCAGAAACAATCCCCGAGGGGAGCGGGAGCAGTACTTC. Translated, it gives CASRNNPRGEREQYF.

This chain uses TRBV4-1 with TRBJ2-2, with 13 bases aligning to TRBD2. The germline V gene encodes CDR1 MGHRA and CDR2 YSYEKL. There are 20 residues in the CDR3. The ends lost 2 bases at V and 8 bases at J; junction bases unmatched: 17. The CDR3 DNA follows: TGCGCCAGCAGCCAAAAGACTAGCGGGAGGACCTACCTGGTTTATGGGGAGCTGTTTTTT. Amino acids: CASSQKTSGRTYLVYGELFF.

This clone was counted only a few times. The rearrangement joins TRBV25-1 to TRBJ2-1, with a tentative D call TRBD2 (6 bases). Deletions cut 3 bases from V and 5 bases from J, with 11 bases between. CDR1 and CDR2 (germline): MGHDK, SYGVNS. The CDR3 spans 14 residues. CDR3 in DNA: TGTGCCAGCAGTGATCCCCGGGGGAACAATGAGCAGTTCTTC. It yields the protein CASSDPRGNNEQFF.

The rearrangement links TRBV5-8 to TRBJ1-5; 8 nucleotides agree with TRBD1. The length of the CDR3 is 14 residues. CDR1 is SGHTS, CDR2 YDEGEE, per germline. The J segment lost 3 bases and the V segment lost 9 bases, leaving 8 bases of the junction unmatched. The CDR3 DNA reads TGTGCCAACCCGACAGGGGAGGCCAATCAGCCCCAGCATTTT. As protein: CANPTGEANQPQHF.

The V and J genes are TRBV5-6 and TRBJ2-7; 9 bases are shared with TRBD1. After removal of 3 bases from V and 0 bases from J, the junction contained 4 bases not matched to a gene. Looked up from germline, CDR1 is SGHDT and CDR2 is YYEEEE. This CDR3 region has 15 residues. Here the CDR3 reads CASSSGQGSSYEQYF. DNA of the CDR3: TGTGCCAGCAGCTCCGGACAGGGGAGCTCCTACGAGCAGTACTTC.

The V call is TRBV18, the J call TRBJ2-2, with 7 bases identical to TRBD1. This CDR3 contains 17 residues. Germline V lookup: CDR1 KGHSH, CDR2 LQKENI. V lost 3 bases, J lost 0 bases, and 7 bases stayed unmatched. CDR3 coding DNA: TGTGCCAGCTCACCGACAGGGACGGTCGCGAACACCGGGGAGCTGTTTTTT. Amino acids: CASSPTGTVANTGELFF. Drawing the rest from reference TRBV18 and TRBJ2-2, the complete variable domain is NAGVMQNPRHLVRRRGQEARLRCSPMKGHSHVYWYRQLPEEGLKFMVYLQKENIIDESGMPKERFSAEFPKEGPSILRIQQVVRGDSAAYFCASSPTGTVANTGELFFGEGSRLTVL.

The chain combines TRBV2 with TRBJ2-7; 9 nucleotides align to TRBD2. V was clipped by 2 bases and J by 1 base; unmatched bases: 6. CDR3 length: 16 residues. The germline gives CDR1 SNHLY, CDR2 FYNNEI. In nucleotides, the CDR3 is TGTGCCAGCAGTGAATTCGGTAGCGGGAGATCCTACGAGCAGTACTTC. Translation gives CASSEFGSGRSYEQYF.

This chain uses TRBV28 with TRBJ1-1; D ambiguous. V was shortened by 1 base and J by 5 bases, with 11 bases between the two germline ends. Germline V CDR1 and CDR2: MDHEN, SYDVKM. This CDR3 region has 14 residues. CDR3 coding DNA: TGTGCCAGCAGTTTATCGGGCAGGTGGACTGAAGCTTTCTTT. It is translated as CASSLSGRWTEAFF.